This entry features one TCR beta chain sequence. Germline CDR1 KGHDR, CDR2 SFDVKD. V was clipped by 7 bases and J by 4 bases; unmatched bases: 9. The length of the CDR3 is 15 residues. All recovered Cohort 3 donors got two negative PCRs, got clearance, or saw symptom resolution. This record belongs to a study of blood T cell repertoires in COVID-19. Study in general: Both acute and convalescent COVID-19 samples were obtained from the United States, Italy and Spain. T cells, B-cell-depleted T cells, or PBMCs provided the cDNA or gDNA that served as material.

The authors' processing: Reference gene primer amplification gave estimated nucleated cell counts. Some clones are missing from TCRdb's copy, which holds only in-frame ones; the method was immunoSEQ multiplex PCR. The V and J calls and clone size are taken from that table; D and trimming were inferred from the DNA. The sample contains roughly 180,000 clones, more than 65% of which appear only once. The origin of this receptor is a man aged 50 or older who had recovered from COVID-19. The source material was PBMCs or T cells enriched from blood (not recorded which). V gene TRBV24-1 combines with J gene TRBJ1-5, with 7 bases fitting TRBD1. The CDR3 DNA is TGTGCCACCAGGGGGGTAGGGGGCGAGAATCAGCCCCAGCATTTT. This sequence encodes CATRGVGGENQPQHF.